Here is one TCR beta chain with its context. V gave up 4 bases and J gave up 3 bases; unmatched junction bases: 6. The V gene's germline CDR1 is SEHNR and CDR2 FQNEAQ (reference sequence). The CDR3 length is 15 residues. The data are from a study of T cells in Graves' hyperthyroidism and ophthalmopathy. Researchers barred patients who had uncontrolled infection, other autoimmune disease, pregnancy or lactation. Amplified regions were TCR beta CDR3 sequences from RNA transcripts. An initial round of RT-PCR targeting the TCR CDR3 relied on the HTBI primer set. Via MiXCR, TCRdb re-called the multiplex PCR reads, giving one row per CDR3 protein. The data contain about 49,000 distinct CDR3 sequences, about 54% of them singletons.

The rearrangement uses TRBV7-9 and TRBJ1-2; 9 nucleotides match TRBD1. The source is a man between 18 and 35 years old with Graves' hyperthyroidism. The sequenced sample was peripheral blood or thyroid tissue (not recorded which). The CDR3 loop is CASSSNRGPYYGYTF. CDR3 sequence (DNA): TGTGCCAGCAGCTCTAACAGGGGGCCTTACTATGGCTACACCTTC.